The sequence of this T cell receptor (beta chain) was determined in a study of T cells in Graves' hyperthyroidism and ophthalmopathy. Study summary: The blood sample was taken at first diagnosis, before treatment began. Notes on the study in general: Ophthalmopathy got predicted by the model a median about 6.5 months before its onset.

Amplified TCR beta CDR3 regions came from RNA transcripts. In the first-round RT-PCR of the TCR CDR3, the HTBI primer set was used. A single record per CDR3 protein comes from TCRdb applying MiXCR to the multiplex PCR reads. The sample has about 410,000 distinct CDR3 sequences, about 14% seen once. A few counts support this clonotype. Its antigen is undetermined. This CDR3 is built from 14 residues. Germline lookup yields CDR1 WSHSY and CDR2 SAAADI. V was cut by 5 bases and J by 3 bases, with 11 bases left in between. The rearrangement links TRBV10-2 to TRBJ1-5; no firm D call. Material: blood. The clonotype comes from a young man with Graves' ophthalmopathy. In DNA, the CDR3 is TGCGCCAGCAGTCGGCCAGGCGCCAATCAGCCCCAGCATTTT. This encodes CASSRPGANQPQHF.